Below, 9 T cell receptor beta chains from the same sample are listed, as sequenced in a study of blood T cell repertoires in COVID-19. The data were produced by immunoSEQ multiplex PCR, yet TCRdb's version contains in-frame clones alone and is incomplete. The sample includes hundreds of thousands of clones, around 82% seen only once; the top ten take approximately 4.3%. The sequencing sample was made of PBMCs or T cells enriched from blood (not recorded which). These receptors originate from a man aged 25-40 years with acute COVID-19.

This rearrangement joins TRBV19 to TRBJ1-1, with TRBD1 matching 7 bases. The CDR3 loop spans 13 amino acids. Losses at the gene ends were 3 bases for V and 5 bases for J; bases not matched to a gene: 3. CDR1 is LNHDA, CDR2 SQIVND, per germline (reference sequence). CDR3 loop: CASSMKQGTEAFF. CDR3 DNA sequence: TGTGCCAGTAGTATGAAACAGGGGACTGAAGCTTTCTTT.

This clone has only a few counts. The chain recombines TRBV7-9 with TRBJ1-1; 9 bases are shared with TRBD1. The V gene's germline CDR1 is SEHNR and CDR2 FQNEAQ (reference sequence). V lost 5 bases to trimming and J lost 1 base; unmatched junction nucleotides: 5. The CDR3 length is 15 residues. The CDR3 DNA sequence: TGTGCCAGCAGCCCGGGACAGGGCCGGAACACTGAAGCTTTCTTT. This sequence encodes CASSPGQGRNTEAFF.

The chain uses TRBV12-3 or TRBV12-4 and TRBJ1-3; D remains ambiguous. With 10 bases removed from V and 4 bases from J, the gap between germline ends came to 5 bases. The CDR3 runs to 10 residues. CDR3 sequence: CATEGNTIYF. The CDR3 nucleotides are TGTGCCACCGAGGGAAACACCATATATTTT.

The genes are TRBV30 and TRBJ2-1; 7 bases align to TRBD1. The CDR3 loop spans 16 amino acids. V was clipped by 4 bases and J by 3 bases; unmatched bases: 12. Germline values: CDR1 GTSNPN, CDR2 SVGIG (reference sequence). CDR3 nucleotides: TGTGCCTGGAATTTACCGGGGACAGCCGACTACAATGAGCAGTTCTTC. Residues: CAWNLPGTADYNEQFF.

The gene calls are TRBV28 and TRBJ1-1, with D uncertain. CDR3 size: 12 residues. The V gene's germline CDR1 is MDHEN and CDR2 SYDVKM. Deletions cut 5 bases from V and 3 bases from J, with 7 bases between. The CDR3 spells CASSEGYTEAFF. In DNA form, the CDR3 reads TGTGCCAGCAGTGAGGGTTACACTGAAGCTTTCTTT.

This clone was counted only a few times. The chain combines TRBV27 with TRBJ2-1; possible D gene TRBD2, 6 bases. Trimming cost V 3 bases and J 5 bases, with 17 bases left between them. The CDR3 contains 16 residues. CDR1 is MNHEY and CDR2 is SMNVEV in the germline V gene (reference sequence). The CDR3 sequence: CASSFRGGATHNEQFF. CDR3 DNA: TGTGCCAGCAGTTTCCGAGGCGGGGCCACACACAATGAGCAGTTCTTC.

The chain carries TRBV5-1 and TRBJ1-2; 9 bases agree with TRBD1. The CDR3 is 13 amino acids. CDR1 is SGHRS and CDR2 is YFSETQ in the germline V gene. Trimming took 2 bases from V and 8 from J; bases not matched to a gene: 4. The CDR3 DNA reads TGCGCCAGCAGCTTTGACAGGGGGAGCGGCTACACCTTC. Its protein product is CASSFDRGSGYTF. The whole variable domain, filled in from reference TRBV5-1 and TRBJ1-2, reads KAGVTQTPRYLIKTRGQQVTLSCSPISGHRSVSWYQQTPGQGLQFLFEYFSETQRNKGNFPGRFSGRQFSNSRSEMNVSTLELGDSALYLCASSFDRGSGYTFGSGTRLTVV.

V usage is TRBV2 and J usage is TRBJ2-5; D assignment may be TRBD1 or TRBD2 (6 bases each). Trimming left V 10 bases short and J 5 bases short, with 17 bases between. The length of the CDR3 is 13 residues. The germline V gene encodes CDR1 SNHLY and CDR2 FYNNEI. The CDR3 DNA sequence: TGTGCCACCAGGGGCGGGGCTTCGGAGACCCAGTACTTC. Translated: CATRGGASETQYF.

The CDR3, as DNA: TGTGCCAGCAGTGGGGATGGGTGGGGCGGGGTGACCTTC. Its protein product is CASSGDGWGGVTF. The V and J genes are TRBV27 and TRBJ1-2; D is possibly TRBD1 (5 bases). This CDR3 comprises 13 residues. Trimming shortened V by 5 bases and J by 14 bases, and 21 bases separated the two germline ends. Germline assignment: CDR1 MNHEY and CDR2 SMNVEV (reference sequence).